The 29 T cell receptor beta chains in this list originate from one sample, sequenced in a study of Ad26.COV2.S vaccination and SARS-CoV-2 variants. Clones were sequenced by immunoSEQ multiplex PCR, and TCRdb holds only the in-frame ones, with some missing. The profile shows about 460,000 clones, 70% to 90% of them singletons. Treatment in this sample: around 19 received Ad26.COV2.S at low or high dose, single or two shots; 5 received placebo; per-sample allocation not given. The study sampled participants on day 63 after the first vaccine or placebo injection. Here the sequenced sample was peripheral blood, taken in a trial of Ad26.COV2.S vaccine versus placebo. These receptors came from a person aged 18 to 65 who received the Ad26.COV2.S COVID-19 vaccine or a placebo.

This clone was seen a handful of times. The chain joins TRBV18 to TRBJ2-3, with 7 bases lining up with TRBD1. This CDR3 comprises 16 residues. CDR1 is KGHSH, CDR2 LQKENI, per germline. Unmatched junction bases numbered 13, after V lost 4 bases and J lost 6 bases. CDR3 sequence: CASSLKTGKPADTQYF. For the CDR3, the DNA is TGTGCCAGCTCACTAAAGACAGGGAAGCCCGCTGATACGCAGTATTTT.

V usage is TRBV4-1 and J usage is TRBJ2-3, with unresolved D. Germline V gene lookup returns CDR1 MGHRA and CDR2 YSYEKL. V dropped 0 bases and J dropped 0 bases, with 10 bases sitting between them. The CDR3 is 16 amino acids. CDR3 loop: CASSQDRSSSTDTQYF. The CDR3, as DNA: TGCGCCAGCAGCCAAGACAGGTCCTCTAGCACAGATACGCAGTATTTT.

The chain carries TRBV3-1 (or the pseudogene TRBV3-2) and TRBJ2-3; 9 bases fit TRBD2. This CDR3 has 17 amino acids. Trimming removed 2 bases from V and 6 bases from J; junction bases left unmatched: 12. Germline V gives CDR1 LGHDT, CDR2 YNNKEL (reference sequence). This chain's CDR3 is CASSQSASGIKVDTQYF. The CDR3 region has the DNA TGTGCCAGCAGCCAATCAGCTAGCGGGATCAAGGTTGATACGCAGTATTTT.

V gene TRBV6-5 combines with J gene TRBJ2-3, with 8 bases that match TRBD1. The V gene's germline CDR1 is MNHEY and CDR2 SVGAGI. The CDR3 runs 14 residues. The V and J ends lost 5 bases and 5 bases, in that order; junction bases with no gene match: 6. CDR3 residues: CASSTRGRVDTQYF. The CDR3 DNA follows: TGTGCCAGCAGTACCAGGGGGCGGGTAGATACGCAGTATTTT.

This clone showed up just a few times. The chain links TRBV19 to TRBJ2-1; possibly TRBD1 for D (6 bases). The germline CDR1 and CDR2 sequences are LNHDA and SQIVND (reference sequence). The CDR3 spans 15 residues. With 5 bases removed from V and 0 bases from J, the gap between germline ends came to 11 bases. The CDR3 here is CASSQTGDSYNEQFF. The CDR3, as DNA: TGTGCCAGTAGTCAGACAGGTGACTCCTACAATGAGCAGTTCTTC.

V usage is TRBV10-3 and J usage is TRBJ1-1; possible D gene TRBD1, 5 bases. CDR1 and CDR2 from the germline V gene are ENHRY and SYGVKD. There are 14 residues in the CDR3. Trimming took off 10 bases at V and 3 bases at J, with 18 bases between the two ends. CDR3 in DNA: TGTGCCACCACTTCAGGGTGGTGGTACACTGAAGCTTTCTTT. Translating gives CATTSGWWYTEAFF.

The chain couples TRBV3-1 (or the pseudogene TRBV3-2) to TRBJ1-6; no clear D. CDR1 is LGHDT, CDR2 YNNKEL, per germline (reference sequence). The length of the CDR3 is 15 residues. Deletions cut 4 bases from V and 5 bases from J, with 12 bases between. The CDR3 reads CASSRKGPNNSPLHF. Written as DNA, the CDR3 is TGTGCCAGCAGCCGCAAAGGGCCAAATAATTCACCCCTCCACTTT.

The chain recombines TRBV30 with TRBJ1-4; the D gene is possibly TRBD1 (6 bases). The germline V and J ends were trimmed by 4 bases and 7 bases, with 19 bases remaining between them. Germline CDR1 reads GTSNPN; CDR2 reads SVGIG (reference sequence). The CDR3 is 15 amino acids. The CDR3 protein is CAWKSGQGLIEKLFF. The CDR3 DNA is TGTGCCTGGAAATCCGGTCAGGGGCTTATTGAAAAACTGTTTTTT.

The V and J genes are TRBV27 and TRBJ2-7; TRBD1 aligns across 7 bases. The V segment lost 4 bases and the J segment 2 bases; nucleotides outside the gene matches: 8. Germline V gives CDR1 MNHEY, CDR2 SMNVEV (reference sequence). The CDR3 is 15 amino acids. The CDR3 loop is CASSSETGTAYEQYF. Written as DNA, the CDR3 is TGTGCCAGCAGTTCGGAGACAGGGACAGCCTACGAGCAGTACTTC.

As concerns this clone: The same CDR3 arises from other DNA sequences in this sample as well. The rearrangement uses TRBV19 and TRBJ2-7; 9 bases are a match to TRBD1. There are 15 residues in the CDR3. Germline lookup yields CDR1 LNHDA and CDR2 SQIVND (reference sequence). Germline trimming cut 2 bases from V and 6 bases from J; bases unmatched to any gene: 8. In DNA form, the CDR3 reads TGTGCCAGTAGTATACCGGGACAGGGATCTGGCGAGCAGTACTTC. It yields the protein CASSIPGQGSGEQYF.

V is TRBV7-2 and J is TRBJ2-5; D is perhaps TRBD1 or TRBD2 (7 bases each). Trimming shortened V by 3 bases and J by 5 bases, and 13 bases separated the two germline ends. The CDR3 totals 14 residues. Looked up from germline, CDR1 is SGHTA and CDR2 is FQGNSA. In DNA, the CDR3 is TGTGCCAGCAGCTTGGGAGGGGGCGGGGAGACCCAGTACTTC. It codes for CASSLGGGGETQYF.

A single count supports this clone. The V call is TRBV29-1, the J call TRBJ1-3; no clear D gene. Germline V CDR1 and CDR2: SQVTM, ANQGSEA. The V gene lost 3 bases and the J gene lost 4 bases, with 7 bases spanning the gap. This CDR3 comprises 12 residues. CDR3 DNA sequence: TGCAGCGTTGACGGCTCGGGAAACACCATATATTTT. Translated: CSVDGSGNTIYF.

V is TRBV3-1 (or the pseudogene TRBV3-2) and J is TRBJ2-7; D not resolved. V was pared by 0 bases and J by 6 bases, with 15 bases between. CDR3 length: 15 residues. Germline V gene sequence: CDR1 LGHDT, CDR2 YNNKEL (reference sequence). The chain's CDR3 is CASSQDGGVVGEQYF. CDR3 nucleotide sequence: TGTGCCAGCAGCCAAGATGGCGGAGTCGTCGGCGAGCAGTACTTC.

The chain joins TRBV4-2 to TRBJ2-7, with TRBD2 as a possible D gene (6 bases). The V gene lost 3 bases and the J gene lost 7 bases, with 19 bases spanning the gap. Germline V gene sequence: CDR1 LGHNA, CDR2 YNFKEQ. This CDR3 is 15 amino acids long. The CDR3 DNA reads TGTGCCAGCAGCCACGTAGCGGAACTAACGGGTGAGCAGTACTTC. Amino acid sequence: CASSHVAELTGEQYF.

The chain combines TRBV7-6 with TRBJ2-1; 13 nucleotides line up with TRBD2. The trim removed 3 bases at V and 0 bases at J, leaving 5 bases unmatched. The V gene's germline CDR1 is SGHVS and CDR2 FNYEAQ. This CDR3 has 18 amino acids. The CDR3 nucleotides read TGTGCCAGCAGCTTGACTAGCGGGGGGCTGAGCTCCTACAATGAGCAGTTCTTC. It yields the protein CASSLTSGGLSSYNEQFF. The entire variable domain, with the rest obtained from reference TRBV7-6 and TRBJ2-1, is as follows: GAGVSQSPRYKVTKRGQDVALRCDPISGHVSLYWYRQALGQGPEFLTYFNYEAQQDKSGLPNDRFSAERPEGSISTLTIQRTEQRDSAMYRCASSLTSGGLSSYNEQFFGPGTRLTVL.

CDR3 coding DNA: TGCGCCAGCAGCTTGGGGACAGGACTTTATGGCTACACCTTC. This codes for CASSLGTGLYGYTF. The chain has TRBV5-1 and TRBJ1-2, with TRBD1 matching 7 bases. Germline values: CDR1 SGHRS, CDR2 YFSETQ. V shed 0 bases, J shed 5 bases, and the junction held 4 bases outside the gene matches. The CDR3 spans 14 residues.

V and J are TRBV30 and TRBJ2-5; weak D call: TRBD1 (5 bases). Germline CDR1 reads GTSNPN; CDR2 reads SVGIG (reference sequence). V shed 5 bases and J shed 1 base, with 11 bases lying between them. CDR3 length equals 13 residues. In nucleotides, the CDR3 is TGTGCCTGGGGGGTACAGGTCCAAGAGACCCAGTACTTC. It encodes CAWGVQVQETQYF. The whole variable domain, filled in from reference TRBV30 and TRBJ2-5, reads SQTIHQWPATLVQPVGSPLSLECTVEGTSNPNLYWYRQAAGRGLQLLFYSVGIGQISSEVPQNLSASRPQDRQFILSSKKLLLSDSGFYLCAWGVQVQETQYFGPGTRLLVL.

This chain uses TRBV7-9 with TRBJ2-1; TRBD1 matches 7 bases. Germline CDR1 and CDR2: SEHNR and FQNEAQ (reference sequence). The CDR3 is 14 amino acids. Trimming took 5 bases from V and 6 from J; bases not matched to a gene: 7. The CDR3 is CASSLGRGTNEQFF. CDR3 DNA: TGTGCCAGCAGCCTAGGCAGGGGGACCAATGAGCAGTTCTTC.

The genes are TRBV28 and TRBJ1-4; no reliable D call. The CDR3 is made up of 14 amino acids. Trimming removed 2 bases from V and 8 bases from J, with 12 bases in between. Looked up from germline, CDR1 is MDHEN and CDR2 is SYDVKM. The CDR3, as DNA: TGTGCCAGCAGTTTACGGCACCTGGGGGAAAAACTGTTTTTT. This sequence encodes CASSLRHLGEKLFF.

V gene TRBV28 combines with J gene TRBJ1-4, with TRBD1 matching 7 bases. Germline V gene sequence: CDR1 MDHEN, CDR2 SYDVKM. The V and J ends lost 1 base and 1 base, in that order; junction bases with no gene match: 6. The CDR3 loop spans 17 amino acids. Here the CDR3 DNA reads TGTGCCAGCAGTTTATTGGTTTCAGGGGGAACTAATGAAAAACTGTTTTTT. It translates to CASSLLVSGGTNEKLFF.

This clone was observed a single time. The J gene is TRBJ2-5, the V gene TRBV5-5; tentatively, D is TRBD1 (6 bases). V was trimmed by 1 base and J by 2 bases, leaving 9 bases between them. This CDR3 is 14 amino acids long. Looked up from germline, CDR1 is SGHKS and CDR2 is YYEKEE (reference sequence). The CDR3 sequence is CASSLIRGQETQYF. The CDR3 coding sequence is TGTGCCAGCAGCTTGATCAGGGGACAAGAGACCCAGTACTTC.

This chain joins TRBV11-2 and TRBJ2-1, with TRBD1 identical over 7 bases. With V trimmed by 4 bases and J by 9 bases, 9 bases remained unmatched. Germline V CDR1 and CDR2: SGHAT, FQNNGV. The CDR3 extends over 14 amino acids. DNA for the CDR3: TGTGCCAGCAGCTCAGCCACAGGGGCTAGTGAGCAGTTCTTC. Translating it yields CASSSATGASEQFF.

Notes on this clone: Other DNA sequences within the sample encode an identical CDR3. The chain joins TRBV5-1 to TRBJ2-1, with 9 bases fitting TRBD2. Per the germline V gene, CDR1 is SGHRS and CDR2 is YFSETQ. This CDR3 contains 15 residues. The junction had 4 bases not matched to a gene; V was cut back by 0 bases and J by 6 bases. The CDR3 coding sequence is TGCGCCAGCAGCTTGGTTAGTAGCGGGAGCAATGAGCAGTTCTTC. It yields the protein CASSLVSSGSNEQFF.

This clone came up a few times. The gene calls are TRBV28 and TRBJ1-5, with 8 bases fitting TRBD1. Germline CDR1 reads MDHEN; CDR2 reads SYDVKM. Trimming removed 3 bases from V and 2 bases from J; junction bases left unmatched: 15. The CDR3 extends over 19 amino acids. The CDR3 nucleotides are TGTGCCAGCAGTTTGAATCTTCGTGGCCAGGGGGCTGGCAATCAGCCCCAGCATTTT. Translated: CASSLNLRGQGAGNQPQHF.

The chain links TRBV12-3 or TRBV12-4 to TRBJ2-3; 7 bases fit TRBD2. V lost 11 bases and J lost 7; bases outside the gene matches: 9. The CDR3 length is 12 residues. The CDR3 region is CAPGRGGNTQYF. The CDR3 nucleotides are TGTGCCCCTGGGAGGGGAGGGAATACGCAGTATTTT.

J is TRBJ2-3 and V is TRBV4-3, with 10 bases lining up with TRBD2. The CDR3 consists of 15 residues. V shed 4 bases and J 6 bases; nucleotides not matched to a gene: 7. Germline-derived CDR1 and CDR2 are LGHNA and YSLEER. This CDR3 is CASSPSGGVWDTQYF. The CDR3 bases are TGCGCCAGCAGCCCCAGCGGGGGGGTCTGGGATACGCAGTATTTT.

This rearrangement joins TRBV28 to TRBJ2-3; D is perhaps TRBD2 (7 bases). Germline-derived CDR1 and CDR2 are MDHEN and SYDVKM. With 2 bases removed from V and 7 bases from J, the gap between germline ends came to 22 bases. This CDR3 has 17 residues. CDR3 bases: TGTGCCAGCAGTTTAGATAGGGTCACAGGGAGGGAAAATACGCAGTATTTT. Translated, it gives CASSLDRVTGRENTQYF.

This chain links TRBV28 with TRBJ2-2; 11 nucleotides align to TRBD2. The CDR3 is 15 amino acids. V lost 7 bases to trimming and J lost 4 bases; unmatched junction nucleotides: 5. Germline V gene data show CDR1 as MDHEN and CDR2 as SYDVKM. The CDR3 is CASIMLAGGTGELFF. CDR3 nucleotide sequence: TGTGCCAGCATTATGCTAGCGGGAGGCACCGGGGAGCTGTTTTTT.

The gene calls are TRBV5-1 and TRBJ2-6; 7 bases fit TRBD1. Germline V gene data show CDR1 as SGHRS and CDR2 as YFSETQ. The CDR3 is made up of 17 amino acids. J lost 0 bases, V lost 2 bases, and 5 bases had no gene match. The DNA for the CDR3 is TGCGCCAGCAGCTTCCCCCGGGACAGCTCTGGGGCCAACGTCCTGACTTTC. The encoded protein is CASSFPRDSSGANVLTF.